This T cell receptor (beta chain) was identified during a study of T cells expressing NK-cell markers. Across the study: Sequencing covered eight donors, seven HCMV-seropositive and one seronegative.

From its re-call of the 5' RACE reads, TCRdb lists each CDR3 protein once, without DNA. The table lists 300,000 to 500,000 distinct CDR3 sequences. Findings and caveats of the study: The leading position in the CD3+CD56-NKG2C+ fraction of a few donors also went to these clonotypes.

The germline gives CDR1 MNHNS, CDR2 SASEGT. This CDR3 has 13 amino acids. Notes on this clonotype: Its antigen is unidentified.

The receptor's source is a woman aged 45-65 years in good health. The gene calls are TRBV6-1 and TRBJ1-2; TCRdb designates TRBD1, a call that cannot be tested without DNA. Sequenced sample: blood T cells: a sorted CD56 or NKG2C T cell subset, CD4+ or CD8+ T cells, or bulk PBMC T cells (not recorded which). This CDR3 is CASRVDSNYGYTF.